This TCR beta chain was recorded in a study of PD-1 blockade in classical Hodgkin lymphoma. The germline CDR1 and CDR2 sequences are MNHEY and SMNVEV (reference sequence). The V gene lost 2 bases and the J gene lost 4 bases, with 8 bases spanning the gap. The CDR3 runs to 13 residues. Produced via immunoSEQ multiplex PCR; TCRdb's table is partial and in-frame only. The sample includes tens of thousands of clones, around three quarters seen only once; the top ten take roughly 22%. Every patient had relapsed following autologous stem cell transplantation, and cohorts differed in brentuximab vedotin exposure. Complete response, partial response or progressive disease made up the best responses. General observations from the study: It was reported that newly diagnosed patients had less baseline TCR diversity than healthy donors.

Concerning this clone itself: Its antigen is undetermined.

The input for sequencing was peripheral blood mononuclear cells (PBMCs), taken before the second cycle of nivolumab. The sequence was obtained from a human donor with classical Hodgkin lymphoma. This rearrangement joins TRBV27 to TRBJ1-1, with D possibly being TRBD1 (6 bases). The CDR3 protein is CASSLVGATEAFF. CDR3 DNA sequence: TGTGCCAGCAGTTTAGTGGGGGCCACTGAAGCTTTCTTT.